This entry features one TCR beta chain sequence. Its antigen is as yet unknown. CD45RA-negative memory and CD45RA+ naive subsets were split from the CD4+ cells. It was across several immunoSEQ plates that each subset's genomic DNA was evenly split. The method was immunoSEQ multiplex PCR; TCRdb's version includes in-frame clones alone and lacks a portion of them. The sample has approximately 2.5 million clones; approximately 93% are singletons. The V and J ends lost 6 bases and 0 bases, in that order; junction bases with no gene match: 3. CDR1 SNHLY and CDR2 FYNNEI come from the germline V gene. The CDR3 has 14 residues. This entry is derived from a study of shared clonotypes between healthy human individuals. Study-wide results and caveats: Relative to their counterparts shared across all four donors, non-shared clonotypes exhibited diminished generation probabilities. Clonotype sharing among donors, it was expected, would be affected by sequencing depth.

This clonotype was sampled from a man between 18 and 29 years old in good health. Some clones in this sample may be carry-over from other donors' samples. This chain connects TRBV2 to TRBJ2-5, with 8 bases lining up with TRBD1. The sequenced material came from naive CD4+ T cells from PBMCs. Specified subset: CD45RA+ positively selected. The CDR3 loop reads CASRGDRNQETQYF. The CDR3 DNA follows: TGTGCCAGCAGGGGGGACAGGAACCAAGAGACCCAGTACTTC. Based on the CDR3 plus reference TRBV2 and TRBJ2-5, the full variable domain is EPEVTQTPSHQVTQMGQEVILRCVPISNHLYFYWYRQILGQKVEFLVSFYNNEISEKSEIFDDQFSVERPDGSNFTLKIRSTKLEDSAMYFCASRGDRNQETQYFGPGTRLLVL.